This T cell receptor beta chain appears in the sequencing data of a study of a mutant IDH1 vaccine in newly diagnosed glioma. Study-wide findings and caveats: Induction of immune responses by the vaccine occurred in just under 95% of patients. Changes in top peripheral clonotypes did not appear linked to pseudoprogression.

Clones were sequenced by immunoSEQ multiplex PCR, and TCRdb holds only the in-frame ones, with some missing. The table lists tens of thousands of clones, about 91% of them singletons, with under 0.7% in the top ten. Specified time point: week 5, during vaccination. Mutant IDH1 20-mer peptide, at 300 ug, made up each vaccine dose, with topical imiquimod. Germline-derived CDR1 and CDR2 are LNHDA and SQIVND (reference sequence). The CDR3 totals 14 residues. Trimming shortened V by 4 bases and J by 3 bases, and 9 bases separated the two germline ends. On this clone: The antigen is undetermined.

The J gene is TRBJ2-2, the V gene TRBV19; weak D call: TRBD2 (5 bases). The sequence was obtained from a woman in her fifties or sixties with glioma. Sequences were derived from PBMCs, sampled from a glioma patient whose treatment included an IDH1 peptide vaccine. Here the CDR3 reads CASSRPGYTGELFF. CDR3 DNA sequence: TGTGCCAGTAGTAGGCCGGGATACACCGGGGAGCTGTTTTTT.